The clone carrying this T cell receptor beta chain was seen only once. Its cognate antigen is unknown. The sample is drawn from a study of T cell responses to AZD1222 COVID-19 vaccine. As for the study in general: Second-dose timings of about 4 or about 12 weeks were pooled. Notes on the study in general: Within unmutated variant regions lay the reported targets of nearly half of spike-specific TCRs. It was only after the peak T cell response that any repertoires were sampled.

Trimming at V came to 5 bases and at J to 1 base, leaving 1 base not matched to a gene. The CDR3 sequence is 14 residues long. CDR1 is KGHDR, CDR2 SFDVKD, per germline. Profiled with immunoSEQ multiplex PCR; TCRdb holds only in-frame clones, not every one. The sample comprises approximately 150,000 clones, roughly nine tenths of which are singletons, and 1.5% to 2% rests with the top ten. The starting material was peripheral blood, obtained on day 0 of AZD1222 vaccination. The chain has TRBV24-1 and TRBJ2-1; 7 bases match TRBD2. This receptor was obtained from an adult in good health. The CDR3 DNA reads TGTGCCACCAGTGGGGGGGGTTCCTACAATGAGCAGTTCTTC. Protein: CATSGGGSYNEQFF.